This record looks at one T cell receptor (beta chain) sequence and its context. Its cognate antigen is unknown. This record comes from a study of shared clonotypes between healthy human individuals. Study-wide results and limits: Donors were few, which limited the genetic and exposure-history diversity represented. Approximately 5% of naive CD4 clonotypes were shared across several donors.

The CDR3 sequence is 15 residues long. V was pared by 4 bases and J by 5 bases, with 15 bases between. CDR1 is LGHNA, CDR2 YSLEER, per germline. The method was immunoSEQ multiplex PCR; TCRdb's version includes in-frame clones alone and lacks a portion of them. The data contain about 2.1 million clones, approximately 92% of them singletons. CD8 cells regarded as naive lacked CD45RO, were positively chosen for CCR7, and omitted terminally differentiated effector memory CD45RA+ cells. The TCR sequence derives from a man aged 18 to 30 in good health. Some clones in this sample may be carry-over from other donors' samples. Sequenced: naive CD8+ T cells from PBMCs. The chain recombines TRBV4-3 with TRBJ2-1, with D possibly called TRBD1 or TRBD2 (5 bases each). This CDR3 reads CASSPRVLGHNEQFF. In DNA, the CDR3 is TGCGCCAGCAGCCCCAGGGTCCTGGGACACAATGAGCAGTTCTTC.